Below, 5 T cell receptor beta chains from the same sample are listed, as sequenced in a study of blood T cells in healthy people across ages. For the second PCR, which ran for about 6 to 11 cycles, a sample-barcoded 5' primer and a J-beta primer mix were used. Via MiXCR, TCRdb re-called the 5' RACE reads, giving one row per CDR3 protein. The sample lists about 570,000 distinct CDR3 sequences; about 26% were seen once. The sample was blood. These receptors were collected from a woman in her seventies in good health.

Concerning this clonotype itself: At one end the junction does not follow the germline gene, possibly because of a read error. The chain links TRBV29-1 to TRBJ1-1, with 8 bases identical to TRBD1. CDR1 is SQVTM, CDR2 ANQGSEA, per germline. This CDR3 contains 13 residues. The CDR3 region is CSVGDRMNAEAFF. In DNA form, the CDR3 reads TGCAGCGTTGGGGACAGGATGAACGCTGAAGCTTTCTTT.

This clonotype was observed a few times. V usage is TRBV28 and J usage is TRBJ1-1; possible D gene TRBD1, 5 bases. CDR3 length equals 16 residues. The ends were cut back, 5 bases at V and 3 bases at J, with 19 bases in the middle. CDR1 and CDR2 from the germline V gene are MDHEN and SYDVKM. The CDR3 region is CASSLPGRVGYTEAFF. CDR3 in DNA: TGTGCCAGCAGTCTGCCAGGGAGAGTGGGGTACACTGAAGCTTTCTTT.

This clonotype was observed once. One junction end does not reproduce the germline sequence, and a read error may be involved. V is TRBV27 and J is TRBJ2-3; D possibly corresponds to TRBD2 (5 bases). Germline CDR1 is MNHEY and CDR2 is SMNVEV (reference sequence). The CDR3 length is 14 residues. CDR3 nucleotide sequence: TGTGCCAGCAGTTTTCTGGCTAGCACAGATACGCAGTATTTC. As protein: CASSFLASTDTQYF.

This clonotype was counted only a few times. J is TRBJ1-1 and V is TRBV7-2, with D possibly TRBD1 on 6 matching bases. Germline V gene lookup returns CDR1 SGHTA and CDR2 FQGNSA. Trimming took 1 base from V and 3 from J, leaving 15 bases between them. The CDR3 length is 16 residues. The CDR3 bases are TGTGCCAGCAGCTTAGTTGGGGGGCGCGTGGACACTGAAGCTTTCTTT. This codes for CASSLVGGRVDTEAFF.

This clonotype appeared a few times. This chain joins TRBV5-6 and TRBJ2-3; 7 bases are shared with TRBD2. Germline V lookup: CDR1 SGHDT, CDR2 YYEEEE. The CDR3 is 15 residues long. V was pared by 2 bases and J by 4 bases, with 7 bases of the junction left unmatched. The CDR3 bases are TGTGCCAGCAGCTTACCCGGGACTATTGCAGATACGCAGTATTTT. Translating it yields CASSLPGTIADTQYF.